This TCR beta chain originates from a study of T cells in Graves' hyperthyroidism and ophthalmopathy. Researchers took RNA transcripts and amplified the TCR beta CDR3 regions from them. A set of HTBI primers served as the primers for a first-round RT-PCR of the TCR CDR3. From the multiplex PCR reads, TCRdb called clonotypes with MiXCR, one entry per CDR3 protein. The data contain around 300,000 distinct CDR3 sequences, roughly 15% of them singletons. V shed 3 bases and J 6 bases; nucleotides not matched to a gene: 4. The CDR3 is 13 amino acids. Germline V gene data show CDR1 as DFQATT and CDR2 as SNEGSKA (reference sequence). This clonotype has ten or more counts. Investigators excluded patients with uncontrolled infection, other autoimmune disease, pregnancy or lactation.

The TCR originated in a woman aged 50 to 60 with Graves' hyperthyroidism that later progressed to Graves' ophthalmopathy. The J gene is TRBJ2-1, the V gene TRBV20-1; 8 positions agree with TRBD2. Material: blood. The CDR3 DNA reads TGCAGTGCTAGTTTTGGACTAGCCAATGAGCAGTTCTTC. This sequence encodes CSASFGLANEQFF.